This record concerns one T cell receptor beta chain sequence. This record comes from a study of shared clonotypes between healthy human individuals. The table came from immunoSEQ multiplex PCR; TCRdb's copy has only in-frame clones and leaves some out. The table shows 1.5 million to 2.5 million clones, with approximately 94% occurring only once. In the naive CD8 group, cells lacked CD45RO and were positively selected for CCR7, so terminally differentiated effector memory CD45RA+ cells were left out. CDR1 SNHLY and CDR2 FYNNEI come from the germline V gene. V lost 0 bases, J lost 2 bases, and 12 bases lay in between. The CDR3 is made up of 16 amino acids.

The sample was naive CD8+ T cells sorted from blood. The rearrangement joins TRBV2 to TRBJ2-3; D not resolved. The TCR comes from a man between 18 and 29 years old in good health. This CDR3 reads CASSEAVLDLTDTQYF. As DNA, the CDR3 is TGTGCCAGCAGTGAAGCAGTTCTAGACCTCACAGATACGCAGTATTTT. The whole variable domain, filled in from reference TRBV2 and TRBJ2-3, reads EPEVTQTPSHQVTQMGQEVILRCVPISNHLYFYWYRQILGQKVEFLVSFYNNEISEKSEIFDDQFSVERPDGSNFTLKIRSTKLEDSAMYFCASSEAVLDLTDTQYFGPGTRLTVL.